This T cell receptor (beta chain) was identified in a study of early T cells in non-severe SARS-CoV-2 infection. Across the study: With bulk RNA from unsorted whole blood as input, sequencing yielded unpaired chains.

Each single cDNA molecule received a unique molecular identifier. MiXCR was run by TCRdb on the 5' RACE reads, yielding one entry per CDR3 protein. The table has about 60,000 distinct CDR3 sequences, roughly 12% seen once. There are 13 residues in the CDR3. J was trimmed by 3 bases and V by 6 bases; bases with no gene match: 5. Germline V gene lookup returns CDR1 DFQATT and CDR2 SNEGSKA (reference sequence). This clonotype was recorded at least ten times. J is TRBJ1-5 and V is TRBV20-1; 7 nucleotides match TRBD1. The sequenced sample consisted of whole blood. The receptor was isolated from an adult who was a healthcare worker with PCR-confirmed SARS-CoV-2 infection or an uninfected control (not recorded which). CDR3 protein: CSATGVANQPQHF. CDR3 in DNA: TGCAGTGCCACAGGGGTGGCCAATCAGCCCCAGCATTTT.